This TCR beta chain was recorded in a study of post-analysis software for immune sequencing data. Findings and limits, study-wide: With TRBV5-6, TRBV5-1 and TRBV20-1 included, several TRBV segments were more frequent in patients than in controls.

TCR beta libraries were prepared from cDNA with unique molecular identifiers. TCRdb used MiXCR to reprocess the PCR reads, holding one entry per CDR3 protein. The table includes 650,000 to 850,000 distinct CDR3 sequences, around 46% detected once. V was shortened by 0 bases and J by 1 base, with 9 bases between the two germline ends. The CDR3 has 15 amino acids. In germline, CDR1 is LGHDT, CDR2 YNNKEL (reference sequence). Note on this clonotype: Its specificity is unknown.

The sequence was obtained from a girl aged 10 to 17 with multiple sclerosis. Sequenced: blood. This sequence joins TRBV3-1 and TRBJ2-5, with D possibly called TRBD1 or TRBD2 (5 bases each). The CDR3 spells CASSQDWDRQETQYF. In DNA form, the CDR3 reads TGTGCCAGCAGCCAAGATTGGGACCGCCAAGAGACCCAGTACTTC.